These 4 T cell receptor beta chains came from one sample sequenced in a study of blood T cell repertoires in COVID-19. The protocol was immunoSEQ multiplex PCR, while the TCRdb copy is restricted to in-frame clones and leaves out a portion. Among fewer than 250,000 clones, 84% were seen once, and the ten largest hold 4%. Sequencing was carried out using peripheral blood. The source is a man between 45 and 60 years old with acute or convalescent COVID-19.

V usage is TRBV6-6 and J usage is TRBJ2-1; 8 nucleotides match TRBD2. The CDR3 loop spans 15 amino acids. CDR1 is MNHNY and CDR2 is SVGAGI in the germline V gene (reference sequence). J was trimmed by 9 bases and V by 7 bases; bases with no gene match: 14. CDR3 bases: TGTGCCAGCATCCGCGCCCGGGAGGGCCTCCGTGAGCAGTTCTTC. Residues: CASIRAREGLREQFF.

CDR3 sequence reads: CASSLTWRVMDGYTF. The CDR3 region has the DNA TGTGCCAGCAGCTTAACGTGGCGGGTAATGGATGGCTACACCTTC. This rearrangement joins TRBV11-2 to TRBJ1-2, with D uncertain. CDR3 length: 15 amino acids. Germline V gene lookup returns CDR1 SGHAT and CDR2 FQNNGV. V gave up 2 bases and J gave up 6 bases, with 16 bases separating them.

V and J are TRBV19 and TRBJ2-5, with TRBD2 matching over 8 bases. This CDR3 spans 18 amino acids. Per germline, CDR1 LNHDA and CDR2 SQIVND (reference sequence). The junction had 16 bases not matched to a gene; V was cut back by 3 bases and J by 4 bases. The CDR3 DNA is TGTGCCAGTAGTATGATTCCCGGCATTAGCGGGGTTGGAGAGACCCAGTACTTC. The encoded protein is CASSMIPGISGVGETQYF.

The V and J genes are TRBV7-2 and TRBJ2-3; maybe TRBD2 (6 bases). Trimming cost V 4 bases and J 14 bases, with 19 bases left between them. CDR1 is SGHTA, CDR2 FQGNSA, per germline. The CDR3 is 13 residues long. Written as DNA, the CDR3 is TGTGCCAGCAGCTCTGCTGGGGACTCCTTTTCGTATTTT. This encodes CASSSAGDSFSYF. Filled out from reference TRBV7-2 and TRBJ2-3, the complete variable domain reads GAGVSQSPSNKVTEKGKDVELRCDPISGHTALYWYRQSLGQGLEFLIYFQGNSAPDKSGLPSDRFSAERTGGSVSTLTIQRTQQEDSAVYLCASSSAGDSFSYFGPGTRLTVL.